Listed here is a single T cell receptor beta chain. As yet, its antigen is unknown. An end of the junction does not agree with germline; a read error may underlie this. This record comes from a study of shared clonotypes between healthy human individuals. Study-wide background: Per donor, three plates held CD4 naive cells, three held CD4 memory, two held CD8 naive and one held CD8 memory.

The method was immunoSEQ multiplex PCR; TCRdb's version includes in-frame clones alone and lacks a portion of them. The table includes 2 million to 2.5 million clones, nearly 97% detected once. The CDR3 is 15 residues long. CDR1 is LNHDA and CDR2 is SQIVND in the germline V gene (reference sequence). Study-wide findings and caveats: A limitation of the genetic and exposure-history diversity represented arose from few donors. The authors expected sequencing depth to affect clonotype sharing among donors.

The specimen was naive CD4+ T cells sorted from blood. Subset: CD45RA+ positively selected. The receptor comes from a man aged 18-30 years in good health. The V call is TRBV19, the J call TRBJ1-5; D is unresolved. The CDR3 bases are TGTGCCAGTAGAATAGCCCCTCTTAAATGGCAGCCCCAGCATTTT. Translating gives CASRIAPLKWQPQHF. The full variable domain, with the rest looked up from reference TRBV19 and TRBJ1-5, is DGGITQSPKYLFRKEGQNVTLSCEQNLNHDAMYWYRQDPGQGLRLIYYSQIVNDFQKGDIAEGYSVSREKKESFPLTVTSAQKNPTAFYLCASRIAPLKWQPQHFGDGTRLSIL.